A single sample is the source of the 2 T cell receptor beta chains below, sequenced in a study of T cells expressing NK-cell markers. For each CDR3 protein, TCRdb gives one entry from its re-call of the 5' RACE reads, without DNA. The sample has some 140,000 distinct CDR3 sequences. Specimen: blood T cells: a sorted CD56 or NKG2C T cell subset, CD4+ or CD8+ T cells, or bulk PBMC T cells (not recorded which). Receptor source: a woman aged 50 to 60 in good health.

The V and J genes are TRBV7-9 and TRBJ2-7; there is no DNA to check the TCRdb D call of TRBD2. This CDR3 has 14 residues. Germline CDR1 and CDR2: SEHNR and FQNEAQ (reference sequence). The CDR3 loop reads CASSISSGQNEQYF.

The V call is TRBV7-9, the J call TRBJ2-1; TCRdb names TRBD1, which stays unverified in the absence of DNA. The CDR3 has 16 amino acids. Per germline, CDR1 SEHNR and CDR2 FQNEAQ (reference sequence). The CDR3 protein is CASSPPQGSSYNEQFF.